This TCR beta chain was profiled in a study of tumor-infiltrating lymphocytes in primary liver carcinoma. Study conclusions and caveats: Only about 7-25% of top clones were detected in each of the five tumor regions.

In regard to this clonotype: Its antigen is not known.

Priming with a constant-region primer yielded TCR beta cDNA from about 500 ng total RNA. Employing slightly modified ARM-PCR, three nested multiplex PCR rounds were run, and these gave rise to the TCR beta libraries. Both of the initial two PCR rounds ran for roughly 10 cycles and employed TRBV1-TRBV30 forward primers alongside a C-beta reverse primer. TCRdb fed the multiplex PCR reads into MiXCR, producing one record per CDR3 protein. Of 95,000 to 100,000 distinct CDR3 sequences in the sample, around 73% were seen once. Starting material for RNA and DNA co-extraction consisted of about 20-32 mg of unsorted bulk tissue. Tumor samples uniformly had over 75% viable tumor cells. Germline V gene lookup returns CDR1 MDHEN and CDR2 SYDVKM. V was cut by 5 bases and J by 7 bases, with 18 bases left in between. CDR3 length equals 15 residues.

The sample comprised liver tumor tissue from sampling region 2. Sample subset: tumor region T2, inferior pole. V is TRBV28 and J is TRBJ1-5; D may be TRBD1 (5 bases). This clonotype originated in a woman between 55 and 75 years old with primary liver carcinoma and hepatitis B virus infection. CDR3 amino acids: CASSLKGRVKQPQHF. CDR3 nucleotides: TGTGCCAGCAGTCTAAAGGGGCGGGTAAAGCAGCCCCAGCATTTT.